The 22 T cell receptor beta chains reported below all come from one sample, sequenced in a study of cytomegalovirus exposure and HLA in healthy donors. In the PCR, 60 Vbeta and 13 Jbeta primers were used. Produced via immunoSEQ multiplex PCR; TCRdb's table is partial and in-frame only. In the table there are around 140,000 clones, 65% to 85% of which are singletons. The sequenced material came from PBMCs. The source of these receptors is a male donor in good health and CMV-seronegative.

The CDR3 sequence: CASSEGDRAFMSQETQYF. CDR3 bases: TGTGCCAGCAGTGAGGGGGACAGGGCTTTTATGTCCCAAGAGACCCAGTACTTC. The chain recombines TRBV2 with TRBJ2-5; 9 bases map to TRBD1. The CDR3 totals 18 residues. V lost 3 bases to trimming and J lost 1 base; unmatched junction nucleotides: 12. Germline CDR1 and CDR2: SNHLY and FYNNEI.

The genes are TRBV6-5 and TRBJ1-5; tentative D call: TRBD1 (6 bases). The V end was cut by 9 bases, the J end by 3 bases, with 15 bases between. Germline-derived CDR1 and CDR2 are MNHEY and SVGAGI. CDR3 size: 14 residues. The chain's CDR3 is CASRTDRNNQPQHF. DNA for the CDR3: TGTGCCAGTCGGACCGACAGGAACAATCAGCCCCAGCATTTT.

The chain combines TRBV7-9 with TRBJ1-1, with D possibly TRBD1 on 5 matching bases. Trimming removed 2 bases at V and 3 bases at J, with 10 bases between. This CDR3 is 14 amino acids long. Germline CDR1 SEHNR, CDR2 FQNEAQ (reference sequence). The DNA of the CDR3 is TGTGCCAGCAGCTTACAGGGACTGGACACTGAAGCTTTCTTT. Its protein product is CASSLQGLDTEAFF.

This clone was recorded only once. This chain uses TRBV7-9 with TRBJ2-3, with TRBD2 matching 7 bases. CDR1 is SEHNR and CDR2 is FQNEAQ in the germline V gene (reference sequence). This CDR3 has 15 residues. J lost 1 base, V lost 1 base, and 2 bases had no gene match. The CDR3 here is CASSLVLAGTDTQYF. The CDR3 DNA follows: TGTGCCAGCAGCTTAGTTCTAGCGGGCACAGATACGCAGTATTTT.

The chain couples TRBV19 to TRBJ2-7; 13 nucleotides agree with TRBD2. The CDR3 spans 16 residues. J was trimmed by 2 bases and V by 6 bases; bases with no gene match: 7. CDR1 is LNHDA and CDR2 is SQIVND in the germline V gene (reference sequence). CDR3 nucleotide sequence: TGTGCCAGTAGCCCAACTAGCGGGAGGGTGCCCTACGAGCAGTACTTC. It translates to CASSPTSGRVPYEQYF.

The chain combines TRBV19 with TRBJ1-5; no firm D call. The CDR3 totals 12 residues. From germline, CDR1 is LNHDA and CDR2 SQIVND (reference sequence). V gave up 5 bases and J gave up 7 bases, with 9 bases separating them. The CDR3 region is CASSYPYQPQHF. The CDR3 coding sequence is TGTGCCAGTAGTTACCCCTACCAGCCCCAGCATTTT.

The chain uses TRBV7-3 and TRBJ2-1, with TRBD2 identical over 8 bases. The V gene end was trimmed by 3 bases and the J gene end by 4 bases; junction bases not matched to a gene: 5. Germline CDR1 SGHTA, CDR2 FQGTGA. CDR3 size: 15 residues. The CDR3 DNA follows: TGTGCCAGCAGCTTCCTCCCTAGCGGGTACAATGAGCAGTTCTTC. Translated, it gives CASSFLPSGYNEQFF.

CDR3 bases: TGTGCCAGCAGCTTACCTAGCGGGGTCCAAGAGACCCAGTACTTC. Protein sequence: CASSLPSGVQETQYF. This rearrangement joins TRBV7-9 to TRBJ2-5; 9 positions agree with TRBD2. CDR1 and CDR2 (germline): SEHNR, FQNEAQ (reference sequence). The V gene end was trimmed by 2 bases and the J gene end by 1 base; junction bases not matched to a gene: 2. The CDR3 contains 15 residues.

The chain recombines TRBV5-1 with TRBJ1-3; D remains ambiguous. The V and J ends lost 1 base and 0 bases respectively, with 11 bases between them. The CDR3 totals 16 residues. The V gene's germline CDR1 is SGHRS and CDR2 YFSETQ. The CDR3 bases are TGCGCCAGCAGCTTGAATGGGCATCACTCTGGAAACACCATATATTTT. It translates to CASSLNGHHSGNTIYF. Combining the CDR3 with reference TRBV5-1 and TRBJ1-3 gives the whole variable domain KAGVTQTPRYLIKTRGQQVTLSCSPISGHRSVSWYQQTPGQGLQFLFEYFSETQRNKGNFPGRFSGRQFSNSRSEMNVSTLELGDSALYLCASSLNGHHSGNTIYFGEGSWLTVV.

The chain has TRBV11-2 and TRBJ2-1; D remains unclear. CDR1 and CDR2 from the germline V gene are SGHAT and FQNNGV. The CDR3 sequence is 14 residues long. V shed 1 base and J shed 0 bases, with 4 bases lying between them. The CDR3 DNA is TGTGCCAGCAGCTTAGCGGGCTCCTACAATGAGCAGTTCTTC. This encodes CASSLAGSYNEQFF.

The V call is TRBV9, the J call TRBJ1-3; D possibly corresponds to TRBD1 (5 bases). The CDR3 is 15 amino acids. Germline-derived CDR1 and CDR2 are SGDLS and YYNGEE. V was shortened by 1 base and J by 3 bases, with 11 bases between the two germline ends. The CDR3 here is CASSVSGGGGNTIYF. In DNA, the CDR3 is TGTGCCAGCAGCGTATCGGGGGGTGGTGGAAACACCATATATTTT.

This sequence joins TRBV11-3 and TRBJ2-2; D gene ambiguous. Deletions cut 0 bases from V and 8 bases from J, with 7 bases between. The CDR3 runs to 13 residues. Germline V gene sequence: CDR1 SGHNT, CDR2 YENEEA. The chain's CDR3 is CASSLDPFGELFF. The CDR3 coding sequence is TGTGCCAGCAGCTTAGACCCTTTTGGGGAGCTGTTTTTT. Complete variable domain (other parts from reference TRBV11-3 and TRBJ2-2): EAGVVQSPRYKIIEKKQPVAFWCNPISGHNTLYWYLQNLGQGPELLIRYENEEAVDDSQLPKDRFSAERLKGVDSTLKIQPAELGDSAVYLCASSLDPFGELFFGEGSRLTVL.

Worth noting for this clone: One end of the junction fails to match germline, which may point to a read error. This chain's CDR3 is CASRTFRTSKDTQYF. Here the CDR3 DNA reads TGTGCCAGCAGAACATTTCGGACTAGCAAAGATACGCAGTATTTT. The chain combines TRBV27 with TRBJ2-3; 8 nucleotides line up with TRBD2. Germline CDR1 MNHEY, CDR2 SMNVEV (reference sequence). This CDR3 has 15 residues.

The gene calls are TRBV10-3 and TRBJ2-7, with D hard to call. The V and J ends lost 11 bases and 2 bases respectively, with 16 bases between them. CDR1 is ENHRY, CDR2 SYGVKD, per germline. The CDR3 length is 13 residues. CDR3 sequence (DNA): TGTGCCGTCGGAGACGAAGGTACCTACGAGCAGTACTTC. The encoded protein is CAVGDEGTYEQYF.

The rearrangement links TRBV2 to TRBJ2-3; 13 bases agree with TRBD2. Germline values: CDR1 SNHLY, CDR2 FYNNEI. V trimming: 6 bases; J trimming: 3 bases; junction bases outside the gene matches: 3. This CDR3 is built from 15 residues. The CDR3, as DNA: TGTGCCAGCAGGTGGGGACTAGCGGGGACAGATACGCAGTATTTT. Translated: CASRWGLAGTDTQYF.

The chain employs TRBV7-3 and TRBJ2-3, with D uncertain. The CDR3 loop spans 14 amino acids. CDR1 is SGHTA and CDR2 is FQGTGA in the germline V gene. Trimming shortened V by 5 bases and J by 2 bases, and 11 bases separated the two germline ends. In nucleotides, the CDR3 is TGTGCCAGCAGCGGGCTGGGCAACACAGATACGCAGTATTTT. Translation: CASSGLGNTDTQYF. Filled out from reference TRBV7-3 and TRBJ2-3, the complete variable domain reads GAGVSQTPSNKVTEKGKYVELRCDPISGHTALYWYRQSLGQGPEFLIYFQGTGAADDSGLPNDRFFAVRPEGSVSTLKIQRTERGDSAVYLCASSGLGNTDTQYFGPGTRLTVL.

The chain carries TRBV4-1 and TRBJ1-4; D call uncertain. V lost 0 bases and J 4 bases, leaving 12 bases between the germline ends. The CDR3 covers 16 residues. Germline values: CDR1 MGHRA, CDR2 YSYEKL. CDR3 DNA: TGCGCCAGCAGCCAAGAGGAGGCCGGGCATAATGAAAAACTGTTTTTT. Protein: CASSQEEAGHNEKLFF.

The CDR3 sequence: CASSVGLAGVEQYF. The CDR3, as DNA: TGTGCCAGCAGCGTGGGACTAGCGGGCGTCGAGCAGTACTTC. The chain couples TRBV9 to TRBJ2-7; 12 nucleotides align to TRBD2. CDR3 length: 14 amino acids. The J segment lost 6 bases and the V segment lost 2 bases, leaving 3 bases of the junction unmatched. CDR1 is SGDLS and CDR2 is YYNGEE in the germline V gene.

This clone has more than one count but fewer than ten. The rearrangement joins TRBV4-2 to TRBJ2-3, with 13 bases fitting TRBD2. The CDR3 consists of 17 residues. V shed 2 bases, J shed 7 bases, and the junction held 9 bases outside the gene matches. CDR1 is LGHNA and CDR2 is YNFKEQ in the germline V gene. The CDR3 sequence: CASSQPQLAGGPNTQYF. CDR3 in DNA: TGTGCCAGCAGCCAACCCCAACTAGCGGGAGGGCCAAATACGCAGTATTTT.

The rearrangement joins TRBV6-4 to TRBJ1-4; D possibly corresponds to TRBD1 (6 bases). CDR1 MRHNA and CDR2 SNTAGT come from the germline V gene. Trimming took off 6 bases at V and 7 bases at J, with 12 bases between the two ends. The CDR3 runs to 13 residues. CDR3 region: CASRQGHREKLFF. The CDR3 DNA follows: TGTGCCAGCAGGCAGGGACATCGTGAAAAACTGTTTTTT.

V gene TRBV29-1 combines with J gene TRBJ2-7, with 12 bases lining up with TRBD1. This CDR3 is 14 amino acids long. CDR1 is SQVTM and CDR2 is ANQGSEA in the germline V gene. Trimming cost V 5 bases and J 7 bases; bases outside gene matches: 9. CDR3 in DNA: TGCAGCGTTACACCGGGACAGGGGGCTGGGGAGCAGTACTTC. The encoded protein is CSVTPGQGAGEQYF.

This clone occurred once. The chain uses TRBV19 and TRBJ1-4; possibly TRBD1 for D (5 bases). In germline, CDR1 is LNHDA, CDR2 SQIVND (reference sequence). Trimming shortened V by 2 bases and J by 4 bases, and 14 bases separated the two germline ends. CDR3 length: 16 amino acids. DNA for the CDR3: TGTGCCAGTAGTATAAAAGCGGGACCGAGTAATGAAAAACTGTTTTTT. It encodes CASSIKAGPSNEKLFF.